One and the same sample provided the 29 T cell receptor beta chains below, sequenced in a study of vaccination effects on CD4 cells after COVID-19. The ViraFEST assay expanded antigen-specific CD4+ T cells with viral peptide pools before sequencing. Isolation of CD4+ T cells took place after approximately 10 days of culture. The vaccine given was either BNT162b2 or mRNA-1273, in two doses. Produced via immunoSEQ multiplex PCR; TCRdb's table is partial and in-frame only. This sample has around 81,000 clones; roughly 80% occur once, and the top ten carry 1.1%. What these receptors recognize is not known. Sequenced material: CD4+ T cells from PBMCs cultured with HCoV-OC43 spike peptides, taken after COVID-19 vaccination. Regarding subset: HCoV-OC43 spike overlapping peptide pool stimulation. The origin of the receptors is a human donor who received a COVID-19 vaccine.

This clone was seen once. The rearrangement uses TRBV9 and TRBJ1-2, with D maybe TRBD1 (6 bases). Trimming stripped 4 bases from V and 0 bases from J, with 13 bases between. Germline V gives CDR1 SGDLS, CDR2 YYNGEE. CDR3 length: 15 amino acids. This CDR3 reads CASSPSGGTNYGYTF. CDR3 in DNA: TGTGCCAGCAGCCCCTCGGGGGGCACTAACTATGGCTACACCTTC.

The V and J genes are TRBV6-1 and TRBJ1-5; D call uncertain. CDR1 MNHNS and CDR2 SASEGT come from the germline V gene. Trimming cost V 2 bases and J 3 bases, with 5 bases left between them. This CDR3 contains 13 residues. The CDR3 DNA reads as TGTGCCAGCAGTGAACAGATCAATCAGCCCCAGCATTTT. Translation: CASSEQINQPQHF.

The J gene is TRBJ2-7, the V gene TRBV21-1; the table's D call of TRBD1 was not tested on the DNA. TRBV21-1 is annotated as a pseudogene. The length of the CDR3 is 15 residues. The chain's CDR3 is CANSAGGGEPYEQYV. The CDR3 nucleotides are TGTGCCAACAGCGCAGGGGGCGGGGAACCCTACGAGCAGTACGTC.

The chain combines TRBV19 with TRBJ1-2; the D gene is possibly TRBD1 (5 bases). CDR1 LNHDA and CDR2 SQIVND come from the germline V gene (reference sequence). The CDR3 runs 14 residues. V was trimmed by 7 bases and J by 7 bases, leaving 19 bases between them. The CDR3 sequence is CASKPDRVVSGYTF. The CDR3 nucleotides read TGTGCCAGTAAACCAGACAGAGTTGTAAGTGGCTACACCTTC.

This chain connects TRBV5-1 to TRBJ2-5; TRBD1 or TRBD2 may be the D gene (5 bases each). The length of the CDR3 is 14 residues. The V gene's germline CDR1 is SGHRS and CDR2 YFSETQ. Between the trimmed V and J ends, which lost 0 bases and 5 bases, there was a span of 11 bases. CDR3 sequence reads: CASSLVEGSETQYF. DNA for the CDR3: TGCGCCAGCAGCTTGGTAGAGGGGTCGGAGACCCAGTACTTC.

This clone was recorded once. V usage is TRBV5-1 and J usage is TRBJ2-2; D is perhaps TRBD1 (5 bases). V was trimmed by 6 bases and J by 3 bases, leaving 18 bases between them. CDR3 length: 16 amino acids. CDR1 SGHRS and CDR2 YFSETQ come from the germline V gene. The CDR3 loop is CASTYLAGLDTGELFF. The CDR3 region has the DNA TGCGCCAGCACCTACTTGGCAGGGCTGGACACCGGGGAGCTGTTTTTT.

The chain links TRBV6-2 or TRBV6-3 to TRBJ2-7, with 10 bases identical to TRBD1. This CDR3 contains 15 residues. The germline V gene encodes CDR1 MNHEY and CDR2 SVGEGT. V was pared by 5 bases and J by 2 bases, with 6 bases of the junction left unmatched. The DNA for the CDR3 is TGTGCCAGCAGTACTGACAGGGGGCGCCCCTACGAGCAGTACGTC. As protein: CASSTDRGRPYEQYV.

V and J are TRBV5-5 and TRBJ2-6, with D unclear. Per the germline V gene, CDR1 is SGHKS and CDR2 is YYEKEE (reference sequence). The V and J ends lost 2 bases and 2 bases respectively, with 11 bases between them. This CDR3 region has 16 residues. The CDR3 coding sequence is TGTGCCAGCAGCTTTGGGTTAGGGACTGGGGCCAACGTCCTGACTTTC. Its translation is CASSFGLGTGANVLTF.

This rearrangement joins TRBV14 to TRBJ1-1; D is unresolved. This CDR3 is built from 12 residues. Germline V gene data show CDR1 as SGHDN and CDR2 as FVKESK. V lost 4 bases and J lost 11, with 14 bases in between. CDR3 sequence: CASSPPFGGAFF. The CDR3 bases are TGTGCCAGCAGCCCGCCATTTGGCGGGGCTTTCTTT.

This clone has just a few counts. This chain joins TRBV20-1 and TRBJ2-3; 12 bases match TRBD2. The V gene end was trimmed by 3 bases and the J gene end by 8 bases; junction bases not matched to a gene: 9. CDR3 length: 15 residues. In germline, CDR1 is DFQATT, CDR2 SNEGSKA (reference sequence). CDR3 DNA: TGCAGTGCTAGTGCCGGACTAGCGGGGTTAGGTACGCAGTATTTT. Translation: CSASAGLAGLGTQYF.

The rearrangement links TRBV30 to TRBJ2-2; no firm D call. The CDR3 contains 14 residues. Germline lookup yields CDR1 GTSNPN and CDR2 SVGIG (reference sequence). Trimming shortened V by 2 bases and J by 4 bases, and 11 bases separated the two germline ends. CDR3 protein: CAWSLTPSTGELFF. The CDR3 nucleotides are TGTGCCTGGAGTCTCACTCCCAGCACCGGGGAGCTGTTTTTT.

This clone was detected only a few times. The V call is TRBV3-1 (or the pseudogene TRBV3-2), the J call TRBJ1-2, with no clear D. The germline V gene has CDR1 LGHDT and CDR2 YNNKEL (reference sequence). V lost 2 bases and J lost 4, with 8 bases in between. The CDR3 contains 13 residues. CDR3 sequence reads: CASSQQAFYGYTF. As DNA, the CDR3 is TGTGCCAGCAGCCAACAAGCCTTCTATGGCTACACCTTC.

The chain recombines TRBV20-1 with TRBJ1-2; D perhaps matches TRBD1 (6 bases). Trimming shortened V by 5 bases and J by 12 bases, and 13 bases separated the two germline ends. Germline V gene sequence: CDR1 DFQATT, CDR2 SNEGSKA (reference sequence). The CDR3 extends over 10 amino acids. CDR3 coding DNA: TGCAGTGCTGCGGGACACCGGAACACCTTC. This sequence encodes CSAAGHRNTF.

V is TRBV5-1 and J is TRBJ2-1; 11 bases map to TRBD2. CDR1 and CDR2 (germline): SGHRS, YFSETQ. After removal of 4 bases from V and 2 bases from J, the junction contained 2 bases not matched to a gene. CDR3 length: 15 residues. The DNA of the CDR3 is TGCGCCAGCAGCCCTAGCGGGGGGACCTACAATGAGCAGTTCTTC. Its translation: CASSPSGGTYNEQFF.

The chain carries TRBV5-1 and TRBJ2-1; TRBD1 or TRBD2 may be the D gene (5 bases each). The CDR3 loop spans 14 amino acids. The V gene lost 1 base and the J gene lost 7 bases, with 12 bases spanning the gap. Germline lookup yields CDR1 SGHRS and CDR2 YFSETQ. CDR3: CASSLTAGTNEQFF. The CDR3 region has the DNA TGCGCCAGCAGCTTGACTGCCGGGACGAATGAGCAGTTCTTC.

The chain joins TRBV19 to TRBJ2-6; D perhaps matches TRBD1 (5 bases). The CDR3 length is 15 residues. Trimming left V 6 bases short and J 0 bases short, with 9 bases between. Germline V lookup: CDR1 LNHDA, CDR2 SQIVND (reference sequence). CDR3 region: CASSRQRSGANVLTF. The CDR3 DNA follows: TGTGCCAGTAGCCGACAGCGCTCTGGGGCCAACGTCCTGACTTTC.

This clone has just a few counts. The rearrangement joins TRBV9 to TRBJ2-6; 7 bases are shared with TRBD2. The CDR3 has 16 residues. V shed 4 bases and J 0 bases; nucleotides not matched to a gene: 4. Germline V gene lookup returns CDR1 SGDLS and CDR2 YYNGEE. The CDR3 is CASSRRGDSGANVLTF. The CDR3 DNA sequence: TGTGCCAGCAGCCGCCGGGGGGACTCTGGGGCCAACGTCCTGACTTTC.

Only one count was recorded for this clone. The chain joins TRBV6-4 to TRBJ1-2, with D uncertain. V was clipped by 4 bases and J by 6 bases, with 15 bases between them. From germline, CDR1 is MRHNA and CDR2 SNTAGT. There are 14 residues in the CDR3. CDR3 DNA sequence: TGTGCCAGCAGTGCCCGGATGGGGAGGGATGGCTACACCTTC. Encoded protein: CASSARMGRDGYTF.

This clone was recorded a few times. The V and J genes are TRBV4-1 and TRBJ2-7, with 9 bases lining up with TRBD1. V gave up 3 bases and J gave up 4 bases; unmatched junction bases: 7. The CDR3 runs to 15 residues. CDR1 and CDR2 (germline): MGHRA, YSYEKL. CDR3 bases: TGCGCCAGCAGCCATGTAGGACAGGGGATTTACGAGCAGTACGTC. Translated: CASSHVGQGIYEQYV.

The CDR3 DNA sequence: TGTGCCAGCAGTATCGAAAACATTCAGTACTTC. Protein sequence: CASSIENIQYF. This chain uses TRBV2 with TRBJ2-4; D call uncertain. Trimming removed 5 bases from V and 5 bases from J, with 4 bases in between. This CDR3 has 11 amino acids. Germline V CDR1 and CDR2: SNHLY, FYNNEI.

This clone was counted once. The J gene is TRBJ1-4, the V gene TRBV7-2, with a possible D match to TRBD1 (6 bases). Germline CDR1 and CDR2: SGHTA and FQGNSA. This CDR3 has 16 amino acids. Trimming took off 5 bases at V and 7 bases at J, with 20 bases between the two ends. CDR3 loop: CASSPSGQTITEKLFF. CDR3 nucleotides: TGTGCCAGCAGCCCCTCCGGACAGACCATTACTGAAAAACTGTTTTTT. Supplemented by reference TRBV7-2 and TRBJ1-4, the full variable domain reads GAGVSQSPSNKVTEKGKDVELRCDPISGHTALYWYRQSLGQGLEFLIYFQGNSAPDKSGLPSDRFSAERTGGSVSTLTIQRTQQEDSAVYLCASSPSGQTITEKLFFGSGTQLSVL.

The V gene is TRBV5-6, the J gene TRBJ1-5, with D perhaps matching TRBD1 (5 bases). With 0 bases removed from V and 3 bases from J, the gap between germline ends came to 7 bases. The CDR3 totals 14 residues. Germline assignment: CDR1 SGHDT and CDR2 YYEEEE. This chain's CDR3 is CASSLGQINQPQHF. The CDR3 coding sequence is TGTGCCAGCAGCTTGGGACAGATCAATCAGCCCCAGCATTTT.

This chain links TRBV6-4 with TRBJ2-5; 7 bases fit TRBD1. This CDR3 region has 18 residues. Germline V gives CDR1 MRHNA, CDR2 SNTAGT. With 4 bases clipped from V and 2 bases from J, the junction kept 16 bases outside the gene matches. DNA for the CDR3: TGTGCCAGCAGTGTCTCTCATACTACTGGGACAGTACAAGAGACCCAGTACTTC. Its translation is CASSVSHTTGTVQETQYF.

V gene TRBV2 combines with J gene TRBJ1-5; a possible D gene is TRBD1 (5 bases). CDR1 is SNHLY, CDR2 FYNNEI, per germline. This CDR3 has 15 residues. V lost 6 bases and J 6 bases, leaving 18 bases between the germline ends. CDR3 sequence reads: CASRTGPGYRQPQHF. In nucleotides, the CDR3 is TGTGCCAGCAGGACGGGACCCGGATATCGTCAGCCCCAGCATTTT.

V gene TRBV4-3 combines with J gene TRBJ1-1, with TRBD1 as a possible D gene (5 bases). Trimming took 3 bases from V and 0 from J, leaving 11 bases between them. In germline, CDR1 is LGHNA, CDR2 YSLEER. The CDR3 covers 15 residues. CDR3 loop: CASSHTDRVNTEAFF. The CDR3 region has the DNA TGCGCCAGCAGCCACACAGACAGAGTGAACACTGAAGCTTTCTTT.

The rearrangement joins TRBV3-1 (or the pseudogene TRBV3-2) to TRBJ1-5, with no clear D. Between the trimmed V and J ends, which lost 4 bases and 3 bases, there was a span of 7 bases. Looked up from germline, CDR1 is LGHDT and CDR2 is YNNKEL (reference sequence). There are 13 residues in the CDR3. CDR3 loop: CASSRGYNQPQHF. The CDR3 nucleotides read TGTGCCAGCAGCCGTGGTTACAATCAGCCCCAGCATTTT.

This chain links TRBV24-1 with TRBJ2-1; 8 bases agree with TRBD1. CDR1 and CDR2 from the germline V gene are KGHDR and SFDVKD. V trimming: 5 bases; J trimming: 4 bases; junction bases outside the gene matches: 6. There are 15 residues in the CDR3. The CDR3 spells CATSVPGQDYNEQFF. CDR3 DNA: TGTGCCACCAGTGTGCCGGGACAGGATTACAATGAGCAGTTCTTC.

The V and J genes are TRBV6-6 and TRBJ1-6, with 8 bases identical to TRBD1. V was pared by 5 bases and J by 5 bases, with 2 bases of the junction left unmatched. CDR3 length: 14 amino acids. In germline, CDR1 is MNHNY, CDR2 SVGAGI (reference sequence). CDR3 loop: CASSRDRNNSPLHF. The CDR3 DNA reads TGTGCCAGCAGTAGGGACAGGAATAATTCACCCCTCCACTTT.

This rearrangement joins TRBV6-4 to TRBJ1-1; D gene unclear. The CDR3 extends over 13 amino acids. V was trimmed by 2 bases and J by 4 bases, leaving 8 bases between them. Germline CDR1 reads MRHNA; CDR2 reads SNTAGT. CDR3 loop: CASSDKWGTEAFF. The CDR3 DNA reads as TGTGCCAGCAGTGACAAGTGGGGCACTGAAGCTTTCTTT.